A single sample gave rise to the 8 T cell receptor beta chains below, sequenced in a study of T cells in Graves' hyperthyroidism and ophthalmopathy. There were TCR beta CDR3 regions amplified from RNA transcripts. The HTBI primer set served for first-round RT-PCR of the TCR CDR3. Each CDR3 protein is one row after TCRdb ran MiXCR on the multiplex PCR reads. The data contain about 380,000 distinct CDR3 sequences, about 14% of them singletons. Input material: blood. All receptors come from a woman aged 60 to 75 with Graves' hyperthyroidism.

Remarks on this clonotype: This may be a read error: a much more frequent sequence differs by one nucleotide. CDR3 residues: CASSQLRGAEQYF. Here the CDR3 DNA reads TGTGCCAGCAGCCAACTGCGGGGGGCTGAGCAGTACTTC. The chain combines TRBV3-1 with TRBJ2-7; 8 nucleotides agree with TRBD2. The junction had 4 bases not matched to a gene; V was cut back by 2 bases and J by 7 bases. CDR1 LGHDT and CDR2 YNNKEL come from the germline V gene (reference sequence). The CDR3 runs to 13 residues.

In its sample, this clonotype was seen many times. This sequence joins TRBV7-9 and TRBJ2-7, with TRBD2 identical over 7 bases. V shed 5 bases, J shed 2 bases, and the junction held 9 bases outside the gene matches. CDR1 and CDR2 from the germline V gene are SEHNR and FQNEAQ (reference sequence). The CDR3 sequence is 15 residues long. The CDR3 DNA reads as TGTGCCAGCAGCGGAGAGGCTAGCGGCCCCTACGAGCAGTACTTC. This encodes CASSGEASGPYEQYF.

This clonotype was found a few times. The J gene is TRBJ1-2, the V gene TRBV28, with 11 bases fitting TRBD1. The CDR3 spans 14 residues. Trimming removed 4 bases from V and 8 bases from J; junction bases left unmatched: 6. CDR1 and CDR2 (germline): MDHEN, SYDVKM. The CDR3 coding sequence is TGTGCCAGCAGTTCCGGACAGGGGGCAGAGGGCTACACCTTC. The encoded protein is CASSSGQGAEGYTF.

This clonotype came up many times. This chain joins TRBV20-1 and TRBJ2-1, with D maybe TRBD1 (6 bases). The CDR3 sequence is 14 residues long. Germline lookup yields CDR1 DFQATT and CDR2 SNEGSKA (reference sequence). V dropped 6 bases and J dropped 5 bases, with 17 bases sitting between them. CDR3 amino acids: CSAVTHTGNNEQFF. The CDR3 DNA is TGCAGTGCCGTGACCCACACAGGGAACAATGAGCAGTTCTTC.

This clonotype was observed a handful of times. The gene calls are TRBV4-1 and TRBJ1-5, with a tentative D call TRBD1 (5 bases). V lost 4 bases to trimming and J lost 12 bases, with 19 bases between them. The CDR3 is made up of 14 amino acids. Germline CDR1 and CDR2: MGHRA and YSYEKL. CDR3 bases: TGCGCCAGCAGCCCCTCCCGGGTGGCGGGGCTCCAGCATTTT. Protein product: CASSPSRVAGLQHF.

This clonotype came up a few times. The rearrangement links TRBV2 to TRBJ2-1; 7 bases match TRBD2. This CDR3 has 13 residues. Unmatched junction bases numbered 8, after V lost 7 bases and J lost 8 bases. CDR1 is SNHLY, CDR2 FYNNEI, per germline. CDR3 region: CASKLVGLDEQFF. In DNA, the CDR3 is TGTGCCAGCAAATTAGTAGGACTAGATGAGCAGTTCTTC.

At least ten counts were recorded for this clonotype. The J gene is TRBJ2-7, the V gene TRBV3-1, with 9 bases matching TRBD2. Germline lookup yields CDR1 LGHDT and CDR2 YNNKEL (reference sequence). The CDR3 is 16 amino acids. J gave up 7 bases and V 1 base, and 11 bases lay outside the gene matches. The CDR3 nucleotides are TGTGCCAGCAGCCAAGGTCCCGCGGGAGGGCCCCGAGAGCAGTACTTC. Its protein product is CASSQGPAGGPREQYF.

The chain couples TRBV28 to TRBJ1-1, with D uncertain. From germline, CDR1 is MDHEN and CDR2 SYDVKM. This CDR3 has 13 amino acids. Deletions cut 8 bases from V and 0 bases from J, with 10 bases between. CDR3 DNA: TGTGCCAGCCTCGACTCCATGAACACTGAAGCTTTCTTT. It yields the protein CASLDSMNTEAFF.